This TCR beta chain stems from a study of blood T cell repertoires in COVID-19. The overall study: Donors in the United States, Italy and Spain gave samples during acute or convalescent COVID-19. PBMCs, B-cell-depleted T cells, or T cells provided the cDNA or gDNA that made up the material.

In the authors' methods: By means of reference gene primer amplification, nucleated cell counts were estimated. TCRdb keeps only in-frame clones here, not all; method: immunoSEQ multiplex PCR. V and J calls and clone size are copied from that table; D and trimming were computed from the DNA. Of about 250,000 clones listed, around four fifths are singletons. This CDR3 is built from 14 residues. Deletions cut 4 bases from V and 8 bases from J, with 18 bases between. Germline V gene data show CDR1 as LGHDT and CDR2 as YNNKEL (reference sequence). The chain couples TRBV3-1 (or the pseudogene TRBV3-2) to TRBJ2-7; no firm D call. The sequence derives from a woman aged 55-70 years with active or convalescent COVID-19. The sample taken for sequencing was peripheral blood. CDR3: CASSPPNPVSQQYF. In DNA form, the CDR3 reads TGTGCCAGCAGCCCGCCCAATCCCGTAAGCCAGCAGTACTTC.